The 26 T cell receptor beta chains in this list originate from one sample, sequenced in a study of blood T cell repertoires in COVID-19. Measured with immunoSEQ multiplex PCR; TCRdb has only the in-frame clones, and not every one. In the table there are approximately 270,000 clones, roughly 86% of which are singletons. The sample was peripheral blood. These TCRs come from a man aged 40-49 years with active or convalescent COVID-19.

The rearrangement uses TRBV27 and TRBJ1-5; 7 nucleotides agree with TRBD1. This CDR3 is built from 15 residues. The J segment lost 2 bases and the V segment lost 7 bases, leaving 8 bases of the junction unmatched. Germline V gene data show CDR1 as MNHEY and CDR2 as SMNVEV (reference sequence). CDR3 sequence reads: CASKGGRGGNQPQHF. CDR3 DNA: TGTGCCAGCAAAGGGGGCAGGGGCGGCAATCAGCCCCAGCATTTT.

In DNA form, the CDR3 reads TGTGCCAGCAGCCAGCGCGGGGGGTTCTTTCAAGAGACCCAGTACTTC. It encodes CASSQRGGFFQETQYF. The chain employs TRBV11-2 and TRBJ2-5; 8 bases are a match to TRBD2. CDR1 is SGHAT and CDR2 is FQNNGV in the germline V gene. CDR3 length equals 16 residues. V trimming: 5 bases; J trimming: 2 bases; junction bases outside the gene matches: 10.

This clone was picked up a small number of times. The identical CDR3 is also encoded by other nucleotide sequences in the sample. CDR3 amino acids: CASSSSGTGVSPLHF. The CDR3 DNA follows: TGTGCCAGCAGTTCCTCAGGGACAGGGGTTTCACCCCTCCACTTT. V usage is TRBV28 and J usage is TRBJ1-6; 10 nucleotides align to TRBD1. With 4 bases clipped from V and 9 bases from J, the junction kept 6 bases outside the gene matches. This CDR3 spans 15 amino acids. Germline V lookup: CDR1 MDHEN, CDR2 SYDVKM. The variable domain in full, with the rest retrieved from reference TRBV28 and TRBJ1-6, is DVKVTQSSRYLVKRTGEKVFLECVQDMDHENMFWYRQDPGLGLRLIYFSYDVKMKEKGDIPEGYSVSREKKERFSLILESASTNQTSMYLCASSSSGTGVSPLHFGNGTRLTVT.

This chain links TRBV19 with TRBJ2-7, with 7 bases identical to TRBD2. V was pared by 3 bases and J by 5 bases, with 7 bases of the junction left unmatched. This CDR3 is 14 amino acids long. Germline values: CDR1 LNHDA, CDR2 SQIVND (reference sequence). CDR3 sequence: CASSIGEGWNEQYF. The CDR3 region has the DNA TGTGCCAGTAGTATTGGGGAGGGTTGGAACGAGCAGTACTTC.

On this clone itself: Other DNA sequences in this specimen translate into the identical CDR3. The chain carries TRBV24-1 and TRBJ2-5; TRBD1 is a possible D gene (5 bases). This CDR3 has 14 residues. The germline V gene has CDR1 KGHDR and CDR2 SFDVKD. V lost 3 bases and J 5 bases, leaving 12 bases between the germline ends. The CDR3: CATSDLQGGETQYF. CDR3 DNA: TGTGCCACCAGTGATCTCCAGGGTGGGGAGACCCAGTACTTC.

CDR3 region: CSASTGSYEQYF. The CDR3 bases are TGCAGCGCATCGACAGGCTCCTACGAGCAGTACTTC. This chain connects TRBV29-1 to TRBJ2-7; D may be TRBD1 (6 bases). CDR1 SQVTM and CDR2 ANQGSEA come from the germline V gene. V lost 7 bases and J lost 0, with 10 bases in between. CDR3 length: 12 residues.

V usage is TRBV4-2 and J usage is TRBJ1-2; TRBD1 agrees at 7 bases. Trimming removed 1 base from V and 4 bases from J; junction bases left unmatched: 6. Germline CDR1 LGHNA, CDR2 YNFKEQ. The CDR3 spans 15 residues. The DNA of the CDR3 is TGTGCCAGCAGCCAAGCACCGGGGACAGCCTATGGCTACACCTTC. Protein: CASSQAPGTAYGYTF.

The chain joins TRBV24-1 to TRBJ2-1, with 8 bases that match TRBD2. Germline V gene data show CDR1 as KGHDR and CDR2 as SFDVKD. This CDR3 has 14 amino acids. The junction had 9 bases not matched to a gene; V was cut back by 9 bases and J by 6 bases. The CDR3 spells CATAGLGVPNEQFF. The CDR3 DNA sequence: TGTGCCACCGCGGGACTAGGGGTCCCCAATGAGCAGTTCTTC.

V is TRBV6-5 and J is TRBJ1-2; no definite D call. CDR3 size: 13 residues. The V gene's germline CDR1 is MNHEY and CDR2 SVGAGI. Trimming took off 5 bases at V and 4 bases at J, with 11 bases between the two ends. As DNA, the CDR3 is TGTGCCAGCAGTAACTACGGACTCTATGGCTACACCTTC. It specifies CASSNYGLYGYTF.

This chain joins TRBV7-2 and TRBJ2-1, with no clear D. Germline V gene lookup returns CDR1 SGHTA and CDR2 FQGNSA. The germline V and J ends were trimmed by 11 bases and 4 bases, with 12 bases remaining between them. This CDR3 has 12 residues. The CDR3 sequence is CALSSGYNEQFF. The CDR3 DNA is TGTGCCCTCTCGTCGGGTTACAATGAGCAGTTCTTC.

The rearrangement links TRBV19 to TRBJ2-1, with 8 bases that match TRBD2. The V gene's germline CDR1 is LNHDA and CDR2 SQIVND (reference sequence). The V segment lost 5 bases and the J segment 8 bases; nucleotides outside the gene matches: 8. This CDR3 is built from 14 residues. This CDR3 is CASSPGTRGHEQFF. CDR3 DNA sequence: TGTGCCAGTAGTCCCGGGACTAGAGGCCATGAGCAGTTCTTC. The full variable domain, its missing parts supplied by reference TRBV19 and TRBJ2-1, is DGGITQSPKYLFRKEGQNVTLSCEQNLNHDAMYWYRQDPGQGLRLIYYSQIVNDFQKGDIAEGYSVSREKKESFPLTVTSAQKNPTAFYLCASSPGTRGHEQFFGPGTRLTVL.

This clone occurred a few times. V and J are TRBV19 and TRBJ2-7; D is ambiguous. Germline V gene lookup returns CDR1 LNHDA and CDR2 SQIVND (reference sequence). Trimming took off 6 bases at V and 0 bases at J, with 6 bases between the two ends. The CDR3 is 12 amino acids. The CDR3 sequence: CASRGGSYEQYF. DNA of the CDR3: TGTGCCAGTAGAGGCGGCTCCTACGAGCAGTACTTC. The full variable domain, completed using reference TRBV19 and TRBJ2-7, is DGGITQSPKYLFRKEGQNVTLSCEQNLNHDAMYWYRQDPGQGLRLIYYSQIVNDFQKGDIAEGYSVSREKKESFPLTVTSAQKNPTAFYLCASRGGSYEQYFGPGTRLTVT.

This chain uses TRBV2 with TRBJ1-3, with 8 bases that match TRBD1. This CDR3 is built from 14 residues. Germline V gene data show CDR1 as SNHLY and CDR2 as FYNNEI. With 3 bases clipped from V and 4 bases from J, the junction kept 2 bases outside the gene matches. The chain's CDR3 is CASSERTGGNTIYF. The CDR3 DNA sequence: TGTGCCAGCAGTGAGAGGACAGGGGGAAACACCATATATTTT.

This sequence joins TRBV28 and TRBJ2-1, with D maybe TRBD2 (5 bases). This CDR3 is 11 amino acids long. The ends were cut back, 6 bases at V and 7 bases at J, with 7 bases in the middle. The V gene's germline CDR1 is MDHEN and CDR2 SYDVKM. The DNA of the CDR3 is TGTGCCAGCAGGGACTTGAATGAGCAGTTCTTC. Translation gives CASRDLNEQFF.

The chain has TRBV5-1 and TRBJ1-1; 9 nucleotides match TRBD1. V shed 2 bases and J 1 base; nucleotides not matched to a gene: 6. This CDR3 has 16 residues. In germline, CDR1 is SGHRS, CDR2 YFSETQ. The CDR3 is CASSLGTGLGNTEAFF. The CDR3 nucleotides are TGCGCCAGCAGCTTAGGGACAGGGTTAGGGAACACTGAAGCTTTCTTT.

The chain carries TRBV14 and TRBJ1-1, with D hard to call. The CDR3 spans 17 residues. The V end was cut by 0 bases, the J end by 0 bases, with 14 bases between. Germline V gene lookup returns CDR1 SGHDN and CDR2 FVKESK. CDR3: CASSQDRLREMNTEAFF. CDR3 sequence (DNA): TGTGCCAGCAGCCAAGACAGGCTGCGGGAAATGAACACTGAAGCTTTCTTT.

V is TRBV2 and J is TRBJ1-1, with TRBD1 matching 8 bases. CDR3 length: 17 amino acids. CDR1 and CDR2 (germline): SNHLY, FYNNEI. V trimming: 4 bases; J trimming: 3 bases; junction bases outside the gene matches: 13. Written as DNA, the CDR3 is TGTGCCAGCAGTGTTAAGGGCAGGGGGCGAGCGGACACTGAAGCTTTCTTT. This gives the protein CASSVKGRGRADTEAFF.

This chain joins TRBV5-8 and TRBJ2-1; no firm D call. Germline V lookup: CDR1 SGHTS, CDR2 YDEGEE. The CDR3 length is 13 residues. The V and J ends lost 0 bases and 5 bases respectively, with 6 bases between them. CDR3 sequence: CASSLGYNNEQFF. The CDR3 region has the DNA TGTGCCAGCAGCTTGGGATACAACAATGAGCAGTTCTTC.

The rearrangement links TRBV27 to TRBJ2-5; 8 bases match TRBD1. In germline, CDR1 is MNHEY, CDR2 SMNVEV (reference sequence). Trimming at V came to 2 bases and at J to 4 bases, leaving 6 bases not matched to a gene. The CDR3 spans 15 residues. The CDR3 spells CASSLQGARGETQYF. CDR3 DNA: TGTGCCAGCAGTTTACAGGGGGCGAGGGGAGAGACCCAGTACTTC.

This chain joins TRBV3-1 (or the pseudogene TRBV3-2) and TRBJ1-1, with 9 positions matching TRBD1. J was trimmed by 2 bases and V by 1 base; bases with no gene match: 8. This CDR3 spans 17 amino acids. The germline V gene encodes CDR1 LGHDT and CDR2 YNNKEL (reference sequence). CDR3 in amino acids: CASSQVGGTGKNTEAFF. The CDR3 DNA sequence: TGTGCCAGCAGCCAAGTAGGTGGGACAGGGAAAAACACTGAAGCTTTCTTT.

V usage is TRBV5-6 and J usage is TRBJ2-7, with D tentatively TRBD2 (6 bases). Trimming removed 4 bases from V and 3 bases from J, with 14 bases in between. CDR1 SGHDT and CDR2 YYEEEE come from the germline V gene. The CDR3 loop spans 14 amino acids. The chain's CDR3 is CASSQGGTGYEQYF. The DNA of the CDR3 is TGTGCCAGCAGCCAAGGCGGGACGGGCTACGAGCAGTACTTC.

The rearrangement joins TRBV5-8 to TRBJ1-6, with TRBD1 matching over 10 bases. The V gene end was trimmed by 1 base and the J gene end by 5 bases; junction bases not matched to a gene: 6. From germline, CDR1 is SGHTS and CDR2 YDEGEE. This CDR3 contains 17 residues. DNA of the CDR3: TGTGCCAGCAGCTTGTACCCGGGACAGGGGCATAATTCACCCCTCCACTTT. Amino acid sequence: CASSLYPGQGHNSPLHF.

J is TRBJ2-7 and V is TRBV7-9; 10 bases line up with TRBD1. The CDR3 is 15 amino acids. The germline CDR1 and CDR2 sequences are SEHNR and FQNEAQ (reference sequence). The ends lost 1 base at V and 3 bases at J; junction bases unmatched: 3. CDR3 loop: CASSLGTGGIYEQYF. The CDR3 DNA sequence: TGTGCCAGCAGCTTAGGGACAGGGGGAATCTACGAGCAGTACTTC.

The genes are TRBV5-1 and TRBJ2-2; possible D gene TRBD1, 6 bases. This CDR3 is built from 14 residues. Germline V gene data show CDR1 as SGHRS and CDR2 as YFSETQ. V shed 7 bases and J shed 3 bases, with 13 bases lying between them. In nucleotides, the CDR3 is TGCGCCAGCGGAGACAGGCGCCACACCGGGGAGCTGTTTTTT. Its translation: CASGDRRHTGELFF.

This chain connects TRBV5-6 to TRBJ1-3; D is unresolved. This CDR3 is 14 amino acids long. Per germline, CDR1 SGHDT and CDR2 YYEEEE. Deletions cut 1 base from V and 2 bases from J, with 7 bases between. The CDR3 nucleotides are TGTGCCAGCAGCTTGTACAGACCTGGAAACACCATATATTTT. Amino acid sequence: CASSLYRPGNTIYF.

This chain links TRBV5-1 with TRBJ2-2; 10 bases map to TRBD2. From germline, CDR1 is SGHRS and CDR2 YFSETQ. Trimming cost V 4 bases and J 6 bases; bases outside gene matches: 12. This CDR3 has 17 residues. In DNA, the CDR3 is TGCGCCAGCAGCGGCGGACTAGCGGTTTCGGGGCCCGGGGAGCTGTTTTTT. Encoded protein: CASSGGLAVSGPGELFF.